The rows below give T cell receptor beta chains drawn from one sample of a study of identical twins. One entry per CDR3 protein, called by TCRdb with MiXCR from the 5' RACE reads. This table holds 460,000 or so distinct CDR3 sequences, 14% found once. These records were also assigned to another study, of yellow fever vaccine responses in identical twins.

The sequenced sample consisted of CD4+ T cells sorted from blood. The origin of the receptors is a young woman in good health. CDR3s include the opening cysteine and the closing phenylalanine or tryptophan. The D gene is left open where the match is weak. Clone sizes are given selectively: once, few, many, or a class where the clone is expanded.

d_call clone_size j_call v_call cdr3_aa cdr3_nt
. few TRBJ1-2 TRBV9 CASSVEGVSGGYTF TGTGCCAGCAGCGTAGAGGGGGTCTCAGGTGGCTACACCTTC
. few TRBJ2-3 TRBV25-1 CASSPPRGPLIRDTQYF TGTGCCAGCAGTCCGCCTCGGGGTCCCCTGATAAGGGATACGCAGTATTTT
. few TRBJ2-3 TRBV20-1 CSARAGVNTQYF TGCAGTGCTAGAGCTGGTGTAAATACGCAGTATTTT
. many TRBJ2-5 TRBV3-1 CASSQSFGDKETQYF TGTGCCAGCAGCCAATCGTTCGGAGATAAAGAGACCCAGTACTTC
. few TRBJ2-7 TRBV30 CAWSTRDYEQYF TGTGCCTGGAGTACCAGGGACTACGAGCAGTACTTC
. many TRBJ1-5 TRBV3-1 CASSQDRRRPQHF TGTGCCAGCAGCCAAGACCGACGAAGGCCCCAGCATTTT
TRBD1 . TRBJ2-1 TRBV11-2 CASSLGLGTAPGNEQFF TGTGCCAGCAGCTTAGGCCTCGGGACAGCGCCCGGGAATGAGCAGTTCTTC
TRBD2 . TRBJ2-6 TRBV7-8 CASSSLAGPSGANVLTF TGTGCCAGCAGCTCCCTAGCGGGGCCTTCTGGGGCCAACGTCCTGACTTTC
. . TRBJ1-5 TRBV21-1 CASSIWTFNQPQHF TGTGCCAGCAGCATTTGGACCTTCAATCAGCCCCAGCATTTT
. . TRBJ2-3 TRBV14 CASSQDRGATDTQYF TGTGCCAGCAGCCAAGATAGGGGGGCAACAGATACGCAGTATTTT
TRBD2 many TRBJ2-7 TRBV7-2 CASSPGPSGRKRYEQYF TGTGCCAGCAGCCCAGGTCCTAGCGGGAGAAAACGCTACGAGCAGTACTTC
TRBD1 many TRBJ1-3 TRBV5-1 CASSQGQATSGNTIYF TGCGCCAGCAGCCAGGGACAGGCGACATCTGGAAACACCATATATTTT
. few TRBJ2-7 TRBV20-1 CSARVVVGDYEQYF TGCAGTGCTAGAGTAGTAGTTGGGGATTACGAGCAGTACTTC
. . TRBJ1-2 TRBV28 CVTSYKGDGYTF TGCGTTACGTCATATAAAGGGGATGGCTACACCTTC
. . TRBJ2-3 TRBV28 CASSSRDGPTDTQYF TGTGCCAGCAGTTCTCGCGACGGACCCACAGATACGCAGTATTTT
TRBD1 . TRBJ2-2 TRBV12-3/TRBV12-4 CASTNDRVTGELFF TGTGCCAGCACCAATGACAGGGTTACCGGGGAGCTGTTTTTT
TRBD2 . TRBJ2-7 TRBV20-1 CSARVRLAGIYEQYF TGCAGTGCTAGGGTCCGACTAGCGGGGATCTACGAGCAGTACTTC
TRBD1 . TRBJ2-7 TRBV6-1 CASSQLGTGGSYEQYF TGTGCCAGCAGTCAACTAGGGACAGGGGGCTCCTACGAGCAGTACTTC
. . TRBJ1-4 TRBV5-1 CASSPGTRPEGEKLFF TGCGCCAGCAGCCCGGGGACTCGACCTGAGGGGGAAAAACTGTTTTTT
. . TRBJ1-2 TRBV16 CASSQQGDYGYTF TGTGCCAGCAGCCAACAGGGAGACTATGGCTACACCTTC